What follows describes a single T cell receptor beta chain. The data originate from a study of human T cells and chemical hapten exposure. Study at large: A 2 cm by 2 cm inner upper arm patch received 2% DPC for sensitization.

Original handling: There were a median of approximately 96,000 TCRs per sample, with a range from roughly 23,224 to 750,000. MiXCR, applied by TCRdb to the RACE reads, yields one record per CDR3 protein. These V and J calls rely on TCRdb rather than the paper's analysis. In the table there are approximately 73,000 distinct CDR3 sequences, 9% to 12% of which are singletons. Trimming removed 6 bases at V and 1 base at J, with 10 bases between. The CDR3 is 14 amino acids. Time point in this sample: patch test 1, 2 weeks after DPC sensitization. This sample's treatment: therapeutic diphenylcyclopropenone sensitization with weekly scalp DPC. The donor pool consisted of alopecia patients aged 18 to 70 years, considered suitable for DPC.

The source was whole blood, collected in connection with sensitization to the hapten diphenylcyclopropenone (DPC). V usage is TRBV12-3 or TRBV12-4 and J usage is TRBJ1-5; D may be TRBD1 (6 bases). The receptor was isolated from a woman aged 45-65 years with alopecia areata. Some clones in this sample may be carry-over from other donors' samples. The CDR3 protein is CASRAGESNQPQHF. The CDR3 DNA reads as TGTGCCAGCAGGGCAGGGGAGAGCAATCAGCCCCAGCATTTT.